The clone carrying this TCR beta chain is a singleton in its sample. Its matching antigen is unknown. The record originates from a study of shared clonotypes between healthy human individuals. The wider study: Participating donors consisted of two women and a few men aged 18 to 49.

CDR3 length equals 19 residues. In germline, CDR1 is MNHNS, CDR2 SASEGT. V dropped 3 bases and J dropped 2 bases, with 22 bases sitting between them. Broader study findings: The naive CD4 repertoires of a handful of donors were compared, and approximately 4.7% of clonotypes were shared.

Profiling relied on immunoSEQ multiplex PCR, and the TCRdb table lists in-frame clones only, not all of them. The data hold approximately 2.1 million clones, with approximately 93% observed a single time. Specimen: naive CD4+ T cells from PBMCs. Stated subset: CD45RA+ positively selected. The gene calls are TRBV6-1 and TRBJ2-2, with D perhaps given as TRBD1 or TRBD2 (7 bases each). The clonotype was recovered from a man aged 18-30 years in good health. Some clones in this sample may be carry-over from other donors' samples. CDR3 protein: CASSDPPGRGRNNTGELFF. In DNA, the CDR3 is TGTGCCAGCAGTGATCCGCCAGGGAGGGGGCGAAACAACACCGGGGAGCTGTTTTTT.